This TCR beta chain was sequenced for a study of cytomegalovirus exposure and HLA in healthy donors. For the study at large: Early release data held 85 million or so unique TCRs from HLA-typed donors.

The donors were healthy bone marrow donors. Regarding the study as a whole: Confirmation in vitro established that a few CMV-associated chains were specific for CMV antigens.

As regards this clone: Its antigen remains unknown.

Trimming shortened V by 2 bases and J by 2 bases, and 7 bases separated the two germline ends. This CDR3 is 13 amino acids long. Per germline, CDR1 MNHNY and CDR2 SVGAGI (reference sequence). PCR was performed using 60 Vbeta and 13 Jbeta primers. Only in-frame clones appear in the TCRdb table, and some are missing; sequencing was by immunoSEQ multiplex PCR. The sample has about 170,000 clones; roughly 76% are singletons. The chain has TRBV6-6 and TRBJ2-7; weak D call: TRBD1 (6 bases). Input material: PBMCs. The origin of this receptor is a woman aged 18 to 35 in good health and CMV-seropositive. The CDR3 protein is CASSYRTAYEQYF. The CDR3 coding sequence is TGTGCCAGCAGTTACCGGACAGCCTACGAGCAGTACTTC.